A single sample gave rise to the 30 T cell receptor beta chains below, sequenced in a study of cytomegalovirus exposure and HLA in healthy donors. PCR involved 60 Vbeta and 13 Jbeta primers. Libraries were prepared by immunoSEQ multiplex PCR; TCRdb keeps only in-frame clonotypes and omits some of them. Counted here are 150,000 to 200,000 clones, roughly 88% occurring once; the ten biggest clones make up almost 9.5%. The sequenced sample was PBMCs. The receptors shown here come from a man between 18 and 35 years old in good health and CMV-seropositive.

This chain connects TRBV6-1 to TRBJ1-6; D uncertain. V was shortened by 2 bases and J by 9 bases, with 5 bases between the two germline ends. The CDR3 runs 12 residues. Germline CDR1 and CDR2: MNHNS and SASEGT. This CDR3 reads CASSEIGSPLHF. The CDR3 DNA reads TGTGCCAGCAGTGAAATCGGTTCACCCCTCCACTTT.

The rearrangement joins TRBV15 to TRBJ1-4; 7 bases are shared with TRBD1. In germline, CDR1 is LNHNV, CDR2 YYDKDF (reference sequence). V lost 5 bases to trimming and J lost 5 bases; unmatched junction nucleotides: 5. The CDR3 contains 14 residues. The CDR3: CATSAGQQNEKLFF. The CDR3 DNA reads TGTGCCACCAGCGCGGGACAGCAGAATGAAAAACTGTTTTTT.

The table lists this clone with a count of one. This chain joins TRBV7-2 and TRBJ1-1, with 7 bases identical to TRBD1. The V and J ends lost 5 bases and 6 bases, in that order; junction bases with no gene match: 6. The CDR3 extends over 13 amino acids. The V gene's germline CDR1 is SGHTA and CDR2 FQGNSA. The CDR3 DNA reads as TGTGCCAGCAGCCCCCAAGGGGGCGCTGAAGCTTTCTTT. The encoded protein is CASSPQGGAEAFF.

The table lists this clone with a count of one. V gene TRBV27 combines with J gene TRBJ2-7; TRBD1 matches at 7 bases. Looked up from germline, CDR1 is MNHEY and CDR2 is SMNVEV (reference sequence). The CDR3 is made up of 14 amino acids. After removal of 4 bases from V and 3 bases from J, the junction contained 6 bases not matched to a gene. CDR3 residues: CASSSQGTNYEQYF. The CDR3, as DNA: TGTGCCAGCAGTTCACAGGGGACAAACTACGAGCAGTACTTC.

This clone was observed once. The chain's CDR3 is CASSIPAAGGYTF. The CDR3 nucleotides are TGTGCCAGTAGTATTCCCGCAGCGGGGGGCTACACCTTC. The V gene is TRBV19, the J gene TRBJ1-2; D is unclear. The CDR3 covers 13 residues. Germline-derived CDR1 and CDR2 are LNHDA and SQIVND (reference sequence). V was clipped by 3 bases and J by 8 bases, with 13 bases between them.

The chain couples TRBV4-3 to TRBJ2-7, with 14 nucleotides matching TRBD2. V shed 5 bases and J 0 bases; nucleotides not matched to a gene: 6. There are 17 residues in the CDR3. Germline values: CDR1 LGHNA, CDR2 YSLEER. The CDR3 reads CASSEGLAGGSSYEQYF. DNA of the CDR3: TGCGCCAGCAGCGAAGGACTAGCGGGGGGCAGCTCCTACGAGCAGTACTTC.

The rearrangement joins TRBV6-1 to TRBJ2-5; tentative D call: TRBD2 (6 bases). Germline V gives CDR1 MNHNS, CDR2 SASEGT. The CDR3 is 14 amino acids. Trimming pared 5 bases from V and 6 bases from J, leaving 16 bases between. The CDR3 nucleotides read TGTGCCAGCAGTTTAGCGGTTATCGGGAAGACCCAGTACTTC. Encoded protein: CASSLAVIGKTQYF.

CDR3 amino acids: CASSLSWTSGPSKNIQYF. Written as DNA, the CDR3 is TGTGCCAGCAGCTTGTCTTGGACTAGCGGGCCTAGCAAAAACATTCAGTACTTC. The chain links TRBV5-4 to TRBJ2-4, with TRBD2 identical over 11 bases. Germline lookup yields CDR1 SGHNT and CDR2 YYREEE (reference sequence). Losses at the gene ends were 1 base for V and 3 bases for J; bases not matched to a gene: 9. The CDR3 covers 18 residues.

Details on this clone: The same CDR3 is also encoded by other DNA sequences in this sample. J is TRBJ1-5 and V is TRBV6-4, with 7 nucleotides matching TRBD1. This CDR3 region has 16 residues. After removal of 0 bases from V and 3 bases from J, the junction contained 5 bases not matched to a gene. The germline gives CDR1 MRHNA, CDR2 SNTAGT. The CDR3 reads CASSDSTGSVNQPQHF. The CDR3 bases are TGTGCCAGCAGTGACTCGACAGGGTCGGTCAATCAGCCCCAGCATTTT.

This chain connects TRBV11-2 to TRBJ2-7, with 8 positions matching TRBD1. The CDR3 totals 15 residues. Trimming at V came to 5 bases and at J to 1 base, leaving 7 bases not matched to a gene. From germline, CDR1 is SGHAT and CDR2 FQNNGV. The CDR3 DNA is TGTGCCAGCAGCCCCGACAGGGGTATTTCCTACGAGCAGTACTTC. Amino acids: CASSPDRGISYEQYF.

The rearrangement uses TRBV7-9 and TRBJ2-7, with TRBD1 identical over 9 bases. Germline V lookup: CDR1 SEHNR, CDR2 FQNEAQ (reference sequence). The CDR3 sequence is 14 residues long. With 3 bases clipped from V and 4 bases from J, the junction kept 4 bases outside the gene matches. CDR3 nucleotide sequence: TGTGCCAGCAGCTTCACAGGGGGCTCTTACGAGCAGTACTTC. It specifies CASSFTGGSYEQYF.

The chain links TRBV6-4 to TRBJ2-1, with 7 nucleotides matching TRBD2. Germline V gene lookup returns CDR1 MRHNA and CDR2 SNTAGT. The CDR3 contains 16 residues. Losses at the gene ends were 2 bases for V and 0 bases for J; bases not matched to a gene: 4. The CDR3 spells CASSDLGGSSYNEQFF. The CDR3 DNA reads TGTGCCAGCAGTGACCTGGGGGGGAGCTCCTACAATGAGCAGTTCTTC.

This sequence joins TRBV19 and TRBJ2-3; D gene ambiguous. This CDR3 spans 14 amino acids. V lost 0 bases and J lost 3, with 7 bases in between. The germline V gene has CDR1 LNHDA and CDR2 SQIVND (reference sequence). CDR3 coding DNA: TGTGCCAGTAGTATAGATCCGTTAACAGATACGCAGTATTTT. It specifies CASSIDPLTDTQYF.

This clone came up once. The CDR3 region is CASSLAGSGGTTDTQYF. CDR3 sequence (DNA): TGTGCCAGCAGCTTAGCGGGGAGCGGGGGGACCACAGATACGCAGTATTTT. The rearrangement uses TRBV7-9 and TRBJ2-3; the match to TRBD2 covers 9 bases. J lost 2 bases, V lost 0 bases, and 6 bases had no gene match. Germline V gene data show CDR1 as SEHNR and CDR2 as FQNEAQ (reference sequence). CDR3 size: 17 residues. The whole variable domain, remainder taken from reference TRBV7-9 and TRBJ2-3, is DTGVSQNPRHKITKRGQNVTFRCDPISEHNRLYWYRQTLGQGPEFLTYFQNEAQLEKSRLLSDRFSAERPKGSFSTLEIQRTEQGDSAMYLCASSLAGSGGTTDTQYFGPGTRLTVL.

For the CDR3, the DNA is TGTGCCTGGAGTGTACTAGCGGGGGGCAACGGGGAGCTGTTTTTT. It is translated as CAWSVLAGGNGELFF. The V call is TRBV30, the J call TRBJ2-2, with 12 nucleotides matching TRBD2. The germline V gene has CDR1 GTSNPN and CDR2 SVGIG (reference sequence). V trimming: 0 bases; J trimming: 7 bases; junction bases outside the gene matches: 3. The CDR3 totals 15 residues.

The chain uses TRBV6-5 and TRBJ2-7; D is perhaps TRBD1 (6 bases). The CDR3 extends over 13 amino acids. The germline gives CDR1 MNHEY, CDR2 SVGAGI. Trimming shortened V by 6 bases and J by 4 bases, and 13 bases separated the two germline ends. The CDR3 DNA reads as TGTGCCAGCAGCGCTCGGGACAAGTACGAGCAGTACTTC. Residues: CASSARDKYEQYF.

The chain combines TRBV6-1 with TRBJ1-3, with TRBD1 identical over 7 bases. V was pared by 8 bases and J by 0 bases, with 4 bases of the junction left unmatched. The CDR3 loop spans 14 amino acids. Germline values: CDR1 MNHNS, CDR2 SASEGT. CDR3: CASQGGLSGNTIYF. The CDR3 coding sequence is TGTGCCAGCCAGGGGGGTCTCTCTGGAAACACCATATATTTT.

CDR3 nucleotide sequence: TGTGCCAGCAGTCGTCAGGGGACTACGAACACCGGGGAGCTGTTTTTT. It codes for CASSRQGTTNTGELFF. The gene calls are TRBV7-9 and TRBJ2-2; D perhaps matches TRBD2 (7 bases). CDR1 and CDR2 (germline): SEHNR, FQNEAQ (reference sequence). CDR3 length equals 16 residues. Trimming cost V 6 bases and J 0 bases, with 14 bases left between them.

In this sample, this clone turned up a few times. This rearrangement joins TRBV7-2 to TRBJ1-5; D remains unclear. The CDR3 covers 15 residues. The V gene lost 4 bases and the J gene lost 4 bases, with 14 bases spanning the gap. From germline, CDR1 is SGHTA and CDR2 FQGNSA. The CDR3 coding sequence is TGTGCCAGCAGCTCGACATTTAACTTGAATCAGCCCCAGCATTTT. Translation gives CASSSTFNLNQPQHF.

The chain couples TRBV4-1 to TRBJ1-1; TRBD1 agrees at 9 bases. The CDR3 is 15 amino acids. The germline gives CDR1 MGHRA, CDR2 YSYEKL. With V trimmed by 4 bases and J by 5 bases, 8 bases remained unmatched. CDR3 sequence reads: CASSRLDRGNTEAFF. Written as DNA, the CDR3 is TGCGCCAGCAGCCGATTGGACAGGGGAAATACTGAAGCTTTCTTT.

V gene TRBV27 combines with J gene TRBJ1-1; D may be TRBD1 (6 bases). The CDR3 consists of 14 residues. The V end lost 6 bases, the J end lost 5 bases, and 16 bases lay between the germline ends. The germline V gene has CDR1 MNHEY and CDR2 SMNVEV (reference sequence). The CDR3 DNA follows: TGTGCCAGCAGGTTTACAGGGTCAGCGACTGAAGCTTTCTTT. Its protein product is CASRFTGSATEAFF.

This clone appeared once. This chain joins TRBV30 and TRBJ2-2; the match to TRBD1 covers 7 bases. The ends lost 5 bases at V and 1 base at J; junction bases unmatched: 13. This CDR3 region has 17 residues. Germline V gene lookup returns CDR1 GTSNPN and CDR2 SVGIG (reference sequence). The CDR3 here is CAWGTMRQGRNTGELFF. The CDR3 bases are TGTGCCTGGGGTACAATGCGACAGGGTCGGAACACCGGGGAGCTGTTTTTT.

The chain joins TRBV7-9 to TRBJ2-3; 9 bases line up with TRBD1. V lost 5 bases, J lost 1 base, and 7 bases stayed unmatched. The germline gives CDR1 SEHNR, CDR2 FQNEAQ (reference sequence). This CDR3 is built from 16 residues. The CDR3 sequence is CASSPRDRVRTDTQYF. Written as DNA, the CDR3 is TGTGCCAGCAGCCCTCGGGACAGGGTTCGCACAGATACGCAGTATTTT.

The CDR3 DNA sequence: TGTGCCAGCAGTCCTCCGGGCGGGGGGGCTCAAACGGGGTCCAATGAGCAGTTCTTC. Translated, it gives CASSPPGGGAQTGSNEQFF. The chain recombines TRBV7-9 with TRBJ2-1, with 9 bases identical to TRBD2. The CDR3 sequence is 19 residues long. The V gene's germline CDR1 is SEHNR and CDR2 FQNEAQ (reference sequence). Losses at the gene ends were 6 bases for V and 6 bases for J; bases not matched to a gene: 21. Combining the CDR3 with reference TRBV7-9 and TRBJ2-1 gives the whole variable domain DTGVSQNPRHKITKRGQNVTFRCDPISEHNRLYWYRQTLGQGPEFLTYFQNEAQLEKSRLLSDRFSAERPKGSFSTLEIQRTEQGDSAMYLCASSPPGGGAQTGSNEQFFGPGTRLTVL.

The chain couples TRBV19 to TRBJ2-7; TRBD2 aligns across 7 bases. The CDR3 consists of 14 residues. V shed 3 bases and J 1 base; nucleotides not matched to a gene: 3. The germline CDR1 and CDR2 sequences are LNHDA and SQIVND (reference sequence). The CDR3 coding sequence is TGTGCCAGTAGTATGAGCGGGGCTTCCTACGAGCAGTACTTC. It translates to CASSMSGASYEQYF. Variable domain in full (rest from reference TRBV19 and TRBJ2-7): DGGITQSPKYLFRKEGQNVTLSCEQNLNHDAMYWYRQDPGQGLRLIYYSQIVNDFQKGDIAEGYSVSREKKESFPLTVTSAQKNPTAFYLCASSMSGASYEQYFGPGTRLTVT.

V and J are TRBV7-2 and TRBJ2-2, with 11 nucleotides matching TRBD2. After removal of 1 base from V and 6 bases from J, the junction contained 7 bases not matched to a gene. There are 17 residues in the CDR3. CDR1 and CDR2 (germline): SGHTA, FQGNSA. CDR3 sequence: CASSLVPSGGISGELFF. CDR3 nucleotides: TGTGCCAGCAGCTTAGTTCCTAGCGGGGGGATATCCGGGGAGCTGTTTTTT.

This clone was seen just once. The chain links TRBV6-1 to TRBJ1-2; 9 nucleotides align to TRBD1. The V segment lost 1 base and the J segment 8 bases; nucleotides outside the gene matches: 11. This CDR3 contains 16 residues. The germline gives CDR1 MNHNS, CDR2 SASEGT. The CDR3 loop reads CASSEVRDRDRWGYTF. The CDR3 DNA is TGTGCCAGCAGTGAAGTAAGGGACAGGGACCGTTGGGGCTACACCTTC.

V and J are TRBV19 and TRBJ2-7; D perhaps matches TRBD2 (7 bases). Germline CDR1 and CDR2: LNHDA and SQIVND (reference sequence). V shed 11 bases and J shed 1 base, with 18 bases lying between them. The CDR3 length is 14 residues. CDR3 sequence reads: CAFYRGGPSYEQYF. The DNA of the CDR3 is TGTGCCTTCTATAGGGGGGGTCCGTCCTACGAGCAGTACTTC. The whole variable domain, filled in from reference TRBV19 and TRBJ2-7, reads DGGITQSPKYLFRKEGQNVTLSCEQNLNHDAMYWYRQDPGQGLRLIYYSQIVNDFQKGDIAEGYSVSREKKESFPLTVTSAQKNPTAFYLCAFYRGGPSYEQYFGPGTRLTVT.

This chain joins TRBV7-2 and TRBJ2-5; D might be TRBD2 (6 bases). Trimming took 4 bases from V and 2 from J, leaving 11 bases between them. Germline CDR1 reads SGHTA; CDR2 reads FQGNSA. This CDR3 is built from 14 residues. The CDR3: CASSSHSGQETQYF. CDR3 in DNA: TGTGCCAGCAGCTCCCATAGCGGACAAGAGACCCAGTACTTC.

The chain is built from TRBV5-1 and TRBJ2-2; weak D call: TRBD1 (6 bases). The CDR3 totals 16 residues. Trimming took off 4 bases at V and 4 bases at J, with 17 bases between the two ends. The germline CDR1 and CDR2 sequences are SGHRS and YFSETQ. CDR3 sequence: CASSPGHRAVTGELFF. The CDR3 DNA reads TGCGCCAGCAGCCCTGGTCACAGGGCAGTCACCGGGGAGCTGTTTTTT.